This T cell receptor beta chain appears in the sequencing data of a study of OX40 agonist ivuxolimab in advanced cancers. Produced via immunoSEQ multiplex PCR; TCRdb's table is partial and in-frame only. The table lists about 46,000 clones, roughly 90% of them singletons. Patients were ineligible given autoimmune disease history or systemic immunosuppression. CDR3 size: 14 residues. The germline gives CDR1 MNHEY, CDR2 SMNVEV (reference sequence). V was clipped by 0 bases and J by 1 base, with 6 bases between them. Whole-study findings and limits: Partial responders at 0.1-3.0 mg/kg showed near-lowest clonal expansion.

In the case of this clone: Its cognate antigen is unknown.

The chain recombines TRBV27 with TRBJ1-1; no reliable D call. Specimen: CD4+ or CD8+ T cells sorted from blood, collected in a trial of the OX40 agonist ivuxolimab. The sequence came from an adult with an advanced solid tumor such as melanoma, head and neck, liver or kidney cancer. As DNA, the CDR3 is TGTGCCAGCAGTTTATCGGGCCGGAACACTGAAGCTTTCTTT. This encodes CASSLSGRNTEAFF.